This T cell receptor beta chain stems from a study of glioma-infiltrating T cells after dendritic cell vaccination. Across the whole study: Samples are from glioblastoma patients in Phase I and II dendritic cell vaccine trials. The vaccine used monocyte-derived dendritic cells pulsed overnight with autologous tumor lysate.

Time point specified: after dendritic cell vaccination, including at tumor progression/relapse. Before vaccination, two weeks after the third vaccination, and at progression, PBMC were collected. CDR1 is GTSNPN, CDR2 SVGIG, per germline (reference sequence). Trimming stripped 3 bases from V and 3 bases from J, with 12 bases between. The CDR3 sequence is 14 residues long. The method was immunoSEQ multiplex PCR; TCRdb's version includes in-frame clones alone and lacks a portion of them. Of roughly 100,000 clones in the sample, roughly four fifths are singletons; the top ten hold less than 7%. The source is a human donor with glioblastoma. The starting material was blood, obtained after dendritic cell vaccination. This chain joins TRBV30 and TRBJ2-4; D perhaps matches TRBD1 (5 bases). This CDR3 reads CAWSQGMGKNIQYF. The CDR3 nucleotides are TGTGCCTGGAGCCAGGGCATGGGCAAAAACATTCAGTACTTC.